The rows below give T cell receptor beta chains drawn from one sample of a study of T cells in Graves' hyperthyroidism and ophthalmopathy. One entry per CDR3 protein results from TCRdb running MiXCR on the multiplex PCR reads. This sample has about 560,000 distinct CDR3 sequences, with over 15% found just once. Source material: blood. The receptors here all came from a woman younger than 35 with Graves' hyperthyroidism. Both conserved end residues are part of each CDR3. The D gene is left open where the match is weak. Not all rows give a size; the values are once, few, many and, for expanded clones, a class.

D gene: TRBD2; J gene: TRBJ2-1; V gene: TRBV7-9; clone size: NA; CDR3 protein: CASSSGTSGISEQFF; CDR3 DNA: TGTGCCAGCAGCTCAGGGACTAGCGGGATATCAGAGCAGTTCTTC
D gene: NA; J gene: TRBJ1-2; V gene: TRBV7-9; clone size: NA; CDR3 protein: CASSYSQNYGYTF; CDR3 DNA: TGTGCCAGCAGCTACTCACAGAACTATGGCTACACCTTC
D gene: NA; J gene: TRBJ2-3; V gene: TRBV12-3/TRBV12-4; clone size: NA; CDR3 protein: CASSRPDRRSTDTQYF; CDR3 DNA: TGTGCCAGCAGTCGACCTGACAGGCGTTCCACAGATACGCAGTATTTT
D gene: NA; J gene: TRBJ1-5; V gene: TRBV7-9; clone size: many; CDR3 protein: CASSLQGPNQPQHF; CDR3 DNA: TGTGCCAGCAGCTTACAGGGCCCCAATCAGCCCCAGCATTTT
D gene: NA; J gene: TRBJ1-1; V gene: TRBV7-2; clone size: many; CDR3 protein: CASSFGNRATEAFF; CDR3 DNA: TGTGCCAGCAGCTTTGGGAACAGGGCCACTGAAGCTTTCTTT
D gene: NA; J gene: TRBJ2-7; V gene: TRBV20-1; clone size: NA; CDR3 protein: CSAKGYEQYF; CDR3 DNA: TGCAGTGCTAAGGGGTACGAGCAGTACTTC
D gene: TRBD2; J gene: TRBJ2-7; V gene: TRBV7-2; clone size: many; CDR3 protein: CASSWGRVAGGPLDEQYF; CDR3 DNA: TGTGCCAGCAGCTGGGGGAGGGTGGCGGGAGGGCCGTTGGACGAGCAGTACTTC
D gene: NA; J gene: TRBJ2-3; V gene: TRBV5-1; clone size: many; CDR3 protein: CASSLFRGAFDTQYF; CDR3 DNA: TGCGCCAGCAGCTTGTTCCGGGGGGCCTTCGATACGCAGTATTTT
D gene: NA; J gene: TRBJ1-2; V gene: TRBV16; clone size: many; CDR3 protein: CASSQAQGNGYTF; CDR3 DNA: TGTGCCAGCAGCCAAGCTCAGGGGAATGGCTACACCTTC
D gene: TRBD1; J gene: TRBJ2-7; V gene: TRBV12-3/TRBV12-4; clone size: few; CDR3 protein: CASSFGQGLLGEQYF; CDR3 DNA: TGTGCCAGCAGTTTCGGACAGGGACTCCTTGGGGAGCAGTACTTC
D gene: NA; J gene: TRBJ1-5; V gene: TRBV7-2; clone size: NA; CDR3 protein: CASSLERSSNQPQHF; CDR3 DNA: TGTGCCAGCAGCTTAGAAAGAAGTAGCAATCAGCCCCAGCATTTT
D gene: NA; J gene: TRBJ2-6; V gene: TRBV2; clone size: many; CDR3 protein: CASSEGATGANVLTF; CDR3 DNA: TGTGCCAGCAGTGAAGGGGCTACTGGGGCCAACGTCCTGACTTTC
D gene: TRBD1; J gene: TRBJ1-2; V gene: TRBV4-3; clone size: few; CDR3 protein: CASSLGRAGGGYGYTF; CDR3 DNA: TGCGCCAGCAGCCTCGGACGGGCAGGGGGCGGCTATGGCTACACCTTC